These 16 T cell receptor beta chains were all obtained from the same sample, sequenced in a study of PD-1 blockade in mismatch repair-deficient tumors. Profiled with immunoSEQ multiplex PCR; TCRdb holds only in-frame clones, not every one. The profile shows about 84,000 clones, more than 65% of them singletons. This specimen was peripheral blood, taken 12 weeks after starting pembrolizumab. The receptors stem from an adult with mismatch repair-deficient cancer.

This clone was picked up a small number of times. The chain carries TRBV5-1 and TRBJ2-1, with 9 bases lining up with TRBD2. The V gene's germline CDR1 is SGHRS and CDR2 YFSETQ. Unmatched junction bases numbered 11, after V lost 4 bases and J lost 9 bases. The CDR3 has 15 residues. The CDR3 nucleotides are TGCGCCAGCAGCCCTTCGGGCGGGAGGGGTTTTGAGCAGTTCTTC. It translates to CASSPSGGRGFEQFF.

The V and J genes are TRBV5-4 and TRBJ2-5, with D maybe TRBD2 (5 bases). The ends were cut back, 4 bases at V and 5 bases at J, with 12 bases in the middle. This CDR3 is 13 amino acids long. Germline V gives CDR1 SGHNT, CDR2 YYREEE (reference sequence). In DNA form, the CDR3 reads TGTGCCAGCAGCATCAATCCGGGGGAGACCCAGTACTTC. Protein sequence: CASSINPGETQYF.

The chain links TRBV7-8 to TRBJ2-1; 11 bases are a match to TRBD1. This CDR3 region has 17 residues. After removal of 1 base from V and 6 bases from J, the junction contained 8 bases not matched to a gene. Germline values: CDR1 SGHVS, CDR2 FQNEAQ. The CDR3 loop is CASSLGWDRGKRNEQFF. For the CDR3, the DNA is TGTGCCAGCAGCTTAGGGTGGGACAGGGGGAAACGCAATGAGCAGTTCTTC.

J is TRBJ1-4 and V is TRBV7-2, with D hard to call. The CDR3 has 14 residues. Germline lookup yields CDR1 SGHTA and CDR2 FQGNSA. Trimming left V 2 bases short and J 0 bases short, with 4 bases between. The DNA of the CDR3 is TGTGCCAGCAGCTTACGAGCAACTAATGAAAAACTGTTTTTT. Encoded protein: CASSLRATNEKLFF. The full variable domain, in which reference TRBV7-2 and TRBJ1-4 provide the parts outside the CDR3, is GAGVSQSPSNKVTEKGKDVELRCDPISGHTALYWYRQSLGQGLEFLIYFQGNSAPDKSGLPSDRFSAERTGGSVSTLTIQRTQQEDSAVYLCASSLRATNEKLFFGSGTQLSVL.

The J gene is TRBJ1-2, the V gene TRBV7-2, with D perhaps matching TRBD1 (6 bases). The ends were cut back, 0 bases at V and 7 bases at J, with 9 bases in the middle. The germline CDR1 and CDR2 sequences are SGHTA and FQGNSA. The CDR3 totals 13 residues. The CDR3 sequence: CASSLAGGVGYTF. The CDR3 DNA reads as TGTGCCAGCAGCTTAGCAGGGGGAGTTGGCTACACCTTC.

Relative to its sample, this clone is medium-sized. The V gene is TRBV5-4, the J gene TRBJ2-7, with 10 bases lining up with TRBD2. The trim removed 1 base at V and 5 bases at J, leaving 9 bases unmatched. Germline values: CDR1 SGHNT, CDR2 YYREEE (reference sequence). The CDR3 has 16 residues. The CDR3 DNA is TGTGCCAGCAGCTTGCCTAGCGGGAGTGGTGTAAACGAGCAGTACTTC. This encodes CASSLPSGSGVNEQYF. The full variable domain, rest sourced from reference TRBV5-4 and TRBJ2-7, is ETGVTQSPTHLIKTRGQQVTLRCSSQSGHNTVSWYQQALGQGPQFIFQYYREEENGRGNFPPRFSGLQFPNYSSELNVNALELDDSALYLCASSLPSGSGVNEQYFGPGTRLTVT.

This clone was counted between two and nine times. The chain couples TRBV7-9 to TRBJ1-2; D perhaps matches TRBD1 (5 bases). The germline V and J ends were trimmed by 4 bases and 2 bases, with 11 bases remaining between them. Germline CDR1 is SEHNR and CDR2 is FQNEAQ (reference sequence). The CDR3 has 14 amino acids. This CDR3 is CASSYDGGNYGYTF. The CDR3 nucleotides read TGTGCCAGCAGCTACGACGGGGGGAACTATGGCTACACCTTC.

This rearrangement joins TRBV9 to TRBJ1-3, with unresolved D. V lost 4 bases and J lost 5, with 13 bases in between. Germline V gives CDR1 SGDLS, CDR2 YYNGEE. The length of the CDR3 is 14 residues. CDR3 bases: TGTGCCAGCAGCATTGCGGGAGAACGAAACACCATATATTTT. Its translation is CASSIAGERNTIYF.

This chain joins TRBV18 and TRBJ2-1; 9 bases fit TRBD1. There are 16 residues in the CDR3. The germline V gene has CDR1 KGHSH and CDR2 LQKENI. J gave up 8 bases and V 2 bases, and 10 bases lay outside the gene matches. For the CDR3, the DNA is TGTGCCAGCTCACCATATGTCGGGACAGGGTACCATGAGCAGTTCTTC. Its translation: CASSPYVGTGYHEQFF.

The chain recombines TRBV7-9 with TRBJ2-2, with unresolved D. V gave up 5 bases and J gave up 4 bases, with 14 bases separating them. The CDR3 covers 15 residues. Per germline, CDR1 SEHNR and CDR2 FQNEAQ (reference sequence). Here the CDR3 reads CASSPARLFTGELFF. In DNA form, the CDR3 reads TGTGCCAGCAGCCCGGCCCGTCTCTTCACCGGGGAGCTGTTTTTT.

The rearrangement uses TRBV4-1 and TRBJ1-4; 7 bases align to TRBD1. V shed 4 bases and J 4 bases; nucleotides not matched to a gene: 9. This CDR3 spans 16 amino acids. The germline V gene has CDR1 MGHRA and CDR2 YSYEKL. In nucleotides, the CDR3 is TGCGCCAGCAGCCTGACATTGACAGGGATTAATGAAAAACTGTTTTTT. Its translation: CASSLTLTGINEKLFF.

This chain joins TRBV4-3 and TRBJ2-5; D possibly corresponds to TRBD1 (5 bases). CDR1 is LGHNA, CDR2 YSLEER, per germline. This CDR3 comprises 15 residues. Trimming shortened V by 3 bases and J by 2 bases, and 13 bases separated the two germline ends. CDR3 nucleotides: TGCGCCAGCAGCCAGGACGACAGAGCTCAAGAGACCCAGTACTTC. Encoded protein: CASSQDDRAQETQYF.

This clone has a single count. The chain links TRBV6-6 to TRBJ1-1; 10 bases align to TRBD1. The CDR3 covers 15 residues. The germline gives CDR1 MNHNY, CDR2 SVGAGI (reference sequence). V lost 7 bases and J lost 5; bases outside the gene matches: 10. The CDR3 sequence is CASTLSGQGRTEAFF. In nucleotides, the CDR3 is TGTGCCAGCACCTTATCGGGACAGGGGAGGACTGAAGCTTTCTTT.

This rearrangement joins TRBV27 to TRBJ1-2, with D tentatively TRBD1 (5 bases). The V gene's germline CDR1 is MNHEY and CDR2 SMNVEV (reference sequence). The V end was cut by 1 base, the J end by 10 bases, with 19 bases between. CDR3 length equals 15 residues. The CDR3 DNA is TGTGCCAGCAGTTTATTAGGCCAACCCGGGACCTCCTACACCTTC. Amino acids: CASSLLGQPGTSYTF.

This chain uses TRBV18 with TRBJ1-2; D possibly corresponds to TRBD1 (5 bases). V dropped 0 bases and J dropped 0 bases, with 14 bases sitting between them. The germline V gene has CDR1 KGHSH and CDR2 LQKENI. The CDR3 covers 17 residues. Here the CDR3 reads CASSPPEGTTSNYGYTF. CDR3 coding DNA: TGTGCCAGCTCACCACCGGAGGGGACGACCTCTAACTATGGCTACACCTTC.

V gene TRBV6-6 combines with J gene TRBJ2-3; no clear D. The CDR3 contains 13 residues. V was cut by 0 bases and J by 2 bases, with 3 bases left in between. Germline lookup yields CDR1 MNHNY and CDR2 SVGAGI (reference sequence). The CDR3 DNA follows: TGTGCCAGCAGTTACTCGGCCACAGATACGCAGTATTTT. It yields the protein CASSYSATDTQYF.